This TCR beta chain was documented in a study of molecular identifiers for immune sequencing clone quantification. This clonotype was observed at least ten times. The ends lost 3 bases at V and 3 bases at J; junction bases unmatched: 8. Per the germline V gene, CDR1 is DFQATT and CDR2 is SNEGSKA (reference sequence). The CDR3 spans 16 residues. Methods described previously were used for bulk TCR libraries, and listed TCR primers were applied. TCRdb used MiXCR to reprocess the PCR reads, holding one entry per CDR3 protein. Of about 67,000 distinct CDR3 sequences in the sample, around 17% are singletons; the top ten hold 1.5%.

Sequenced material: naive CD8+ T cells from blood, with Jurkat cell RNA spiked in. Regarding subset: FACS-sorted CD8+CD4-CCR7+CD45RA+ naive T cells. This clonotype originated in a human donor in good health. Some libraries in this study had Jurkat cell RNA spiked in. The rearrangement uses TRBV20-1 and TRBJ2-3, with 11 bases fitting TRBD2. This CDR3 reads CSARALWTSGTDTQYF. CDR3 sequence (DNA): TGCAGTGCTAGGGCTTTATGGACTAGCGGGACAGATACGCAGTATTTT.